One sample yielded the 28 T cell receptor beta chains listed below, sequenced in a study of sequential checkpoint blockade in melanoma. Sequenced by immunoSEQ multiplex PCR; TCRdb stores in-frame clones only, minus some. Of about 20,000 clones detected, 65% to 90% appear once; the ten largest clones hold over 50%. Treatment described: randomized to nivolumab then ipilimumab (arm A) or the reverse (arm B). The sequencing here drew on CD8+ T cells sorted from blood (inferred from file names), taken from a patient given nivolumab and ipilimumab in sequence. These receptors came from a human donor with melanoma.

The chain's CDR3 is CASTTTGDNEQFF. The CDR3, as DNA: TGTGCCAGCACGACGACAGGAGACAATGAGCAGTTCTTC. The chain is built from TRBV9 and TRBJ2-1; tentatively, D is TRBD1 (6 bases). The length of the CDR3 is 13 residues. The germline CDR1 and CDR2 sequences are SGDLS and YYNGEE. V gave up 6 bases and J gave up 5 bases, with 12 bases separating them. Based on the CDR3 plus reference TRBV9 and TRBJ2-1, the full variable domain is DSGVTQTPKHLITATGQRVTLRCSPRSGDLSVYWYQQSLDQGLQFLIQYYNGEERAKGNILERFSAQQFPDLHSELNLSSLELGDSALYFCASTTTGDNEQFFGPGTRLTVL.

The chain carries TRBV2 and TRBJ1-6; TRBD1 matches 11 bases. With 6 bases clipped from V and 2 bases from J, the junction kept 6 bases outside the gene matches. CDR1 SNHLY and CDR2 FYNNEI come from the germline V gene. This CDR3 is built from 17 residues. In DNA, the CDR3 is TGTGCCAGCAGGGGACAGGGGGAACTACCCTATAATTCACCCCTCCACTTT. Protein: CASRGQGELPYNSPLHF.

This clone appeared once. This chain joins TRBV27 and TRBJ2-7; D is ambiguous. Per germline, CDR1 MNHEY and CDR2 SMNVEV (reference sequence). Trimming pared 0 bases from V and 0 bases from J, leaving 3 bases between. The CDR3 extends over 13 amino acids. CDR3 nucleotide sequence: TGTGCCAGCAGTTTATCTTACTCCTACGAGCAGTACTTC. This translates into CASSLSYSYEQYF.

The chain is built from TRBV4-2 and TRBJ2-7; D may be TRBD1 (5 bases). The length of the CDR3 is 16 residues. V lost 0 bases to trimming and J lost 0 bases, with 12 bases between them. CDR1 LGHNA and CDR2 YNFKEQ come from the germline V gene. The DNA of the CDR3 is TGTGCCAGCAGCCAAGAAGGAGACAGATTCTCCTACGAGCAGTACTTC. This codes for CASSQEGDRFSYEQYF.

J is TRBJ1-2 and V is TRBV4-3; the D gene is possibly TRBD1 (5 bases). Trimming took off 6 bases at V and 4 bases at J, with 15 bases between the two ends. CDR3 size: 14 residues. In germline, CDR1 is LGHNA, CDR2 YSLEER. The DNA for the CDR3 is TGCGCCAGCAGTACCCGTGACAGCCTCTATGGCTACACCTTC. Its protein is CASSTRDSLYGYTF.

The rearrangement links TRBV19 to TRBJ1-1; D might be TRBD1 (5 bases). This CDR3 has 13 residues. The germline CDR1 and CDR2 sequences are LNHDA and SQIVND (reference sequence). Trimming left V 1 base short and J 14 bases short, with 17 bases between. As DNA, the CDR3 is TGTGCCAGTAGTATAGGTGGTAGGTCACAGGTCTTCTTT. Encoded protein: CASSIGGRSQVFF.

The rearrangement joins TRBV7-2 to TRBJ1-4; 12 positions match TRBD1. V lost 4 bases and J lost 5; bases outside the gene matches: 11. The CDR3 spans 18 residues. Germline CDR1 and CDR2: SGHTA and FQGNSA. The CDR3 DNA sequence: TGTGCCAGCAGCTACCATGGGGGACAGGGGGCCACCAATGAAAAACTGTTTTTT. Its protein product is CASSYHGGQGATNEKLFF.

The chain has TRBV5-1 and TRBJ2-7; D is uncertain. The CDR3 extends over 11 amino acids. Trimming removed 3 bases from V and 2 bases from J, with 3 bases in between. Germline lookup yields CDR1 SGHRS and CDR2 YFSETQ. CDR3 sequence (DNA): TGCGCCAGCAGCTCTACCTACGAGCAGTACTTC. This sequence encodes CASSSTYEQYF.

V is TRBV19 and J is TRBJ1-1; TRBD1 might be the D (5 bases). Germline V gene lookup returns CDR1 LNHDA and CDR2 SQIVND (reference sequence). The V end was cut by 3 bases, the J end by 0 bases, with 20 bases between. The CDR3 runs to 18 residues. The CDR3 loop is CASSMVGEVAVLNTEAFF. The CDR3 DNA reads TGTGCCAGTAGTATGGTGGGGGAGGTCGCGGTTTTGAACACTGAAGCTTTCTTT.

CDR3 sequence (DNA): TGTGCCAGCAGCGTACGAGCCAACACGGGTGGGGCAGGGAAATCTCCTTACGGCTATGGCTACACCTTC. Translation: CASSVRANTGGAGKSPYGYGYTF. This chain joins TRBV9 and TRBJ1-2, with TRBD1 as a possible D gene (5 bases). This CDR3 comprises 23 residues. The ends were cut back, 1 base at V and 4 bases at J, with 38 bases in the middle. From germline, CDR1 is SGDLS and CDR2 YYNGEE.

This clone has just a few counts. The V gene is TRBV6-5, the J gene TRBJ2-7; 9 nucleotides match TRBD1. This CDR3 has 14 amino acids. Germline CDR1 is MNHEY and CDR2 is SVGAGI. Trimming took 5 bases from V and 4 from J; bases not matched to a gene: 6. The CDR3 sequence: CASSPGQGKYEQYF. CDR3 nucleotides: TGTGCCAGCAGTCCCGGACAGGGGAAGTACGAGCAGTACTTC.

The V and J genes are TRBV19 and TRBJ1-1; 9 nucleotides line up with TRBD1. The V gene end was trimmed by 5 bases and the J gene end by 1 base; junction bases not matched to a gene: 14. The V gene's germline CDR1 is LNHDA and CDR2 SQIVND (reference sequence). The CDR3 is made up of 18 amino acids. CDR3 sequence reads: CASSSPGTGIPRNTEAFF. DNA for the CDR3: TGTGCCAGTAGTTCTCCCGGGACAGGGATTCCCCGGAACACTGAAGCTTTCTTT.

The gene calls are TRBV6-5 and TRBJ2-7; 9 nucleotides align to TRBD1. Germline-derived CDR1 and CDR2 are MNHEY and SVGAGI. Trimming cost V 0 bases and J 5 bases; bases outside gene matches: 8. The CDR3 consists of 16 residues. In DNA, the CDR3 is TGTGCCAGCAGTTACTCGCCGGGACAGGGAAAACACGAGCAGTACTTC. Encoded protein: CASSYSPGQGKHEQYF.

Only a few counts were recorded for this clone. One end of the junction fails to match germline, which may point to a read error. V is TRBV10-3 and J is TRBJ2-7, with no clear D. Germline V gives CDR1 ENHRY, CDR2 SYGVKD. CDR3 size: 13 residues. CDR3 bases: TGTGCCAGCAGTTACTCTGACTCCTACGAGCAGTACTTC. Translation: CASSYSDSYEQYF.

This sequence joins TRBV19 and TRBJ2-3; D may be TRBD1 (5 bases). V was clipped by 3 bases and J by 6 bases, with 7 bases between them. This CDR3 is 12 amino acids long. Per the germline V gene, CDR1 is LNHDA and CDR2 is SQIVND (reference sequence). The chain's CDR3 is CASSISGDTQYF. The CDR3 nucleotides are TGTGCCAGTAGTATTTCAGGGGATACGCAGTATTTT.

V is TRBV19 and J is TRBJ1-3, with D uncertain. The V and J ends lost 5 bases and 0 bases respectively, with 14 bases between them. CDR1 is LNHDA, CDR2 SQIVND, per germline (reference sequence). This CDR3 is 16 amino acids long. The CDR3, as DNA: TGTGCCAGTAGTTCCCGTATAGTACTCTCTGGAAACACCATATATTTT. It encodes CASSSRIVLSGNTIYF.

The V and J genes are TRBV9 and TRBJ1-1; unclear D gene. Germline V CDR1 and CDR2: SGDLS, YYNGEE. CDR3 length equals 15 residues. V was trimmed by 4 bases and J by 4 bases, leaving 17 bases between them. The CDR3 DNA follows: TGTGCCAGCAGCCCCGTATGGGGAGTTGGCACTGAAGCTTTCTTT. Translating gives CASSPVWGVGTEAFF. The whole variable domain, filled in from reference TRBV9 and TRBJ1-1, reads DSGVTQTPKHLITATGQRVTLRCSPRSGDLSVYWYQQSLDQGLQFLIQYYNGEERAKGNILERFSAQQFPDLHSELNLSSLELGDSALYFCASSPVWGVGTEAFFGQGTRLTVV.

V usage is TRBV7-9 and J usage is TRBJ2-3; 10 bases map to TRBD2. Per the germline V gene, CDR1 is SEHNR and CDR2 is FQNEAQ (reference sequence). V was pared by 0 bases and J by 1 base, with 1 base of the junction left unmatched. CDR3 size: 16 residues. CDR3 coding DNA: TGTGCCAGCAGCTTAGCTAGCGGGGGGCGCACAGATACGCAGTATTTT. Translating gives CASSLASGGRTDTQYF.

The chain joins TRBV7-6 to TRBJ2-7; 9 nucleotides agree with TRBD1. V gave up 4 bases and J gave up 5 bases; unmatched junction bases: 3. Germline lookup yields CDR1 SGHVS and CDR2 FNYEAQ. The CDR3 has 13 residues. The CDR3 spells CASSYTGGNEQYF. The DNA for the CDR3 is TGTGCCAGCAGCTATACAGGGGGCAACGAGCAGTACTTC.

CDR3 sequence: CASSPRQRSSYNEQFF. The CDR3 DNA reads TGTGCCAGCAGCCCAAGGCAACGGAGCTCCTACAATGAGCAGTTCTTC. The genes are TRBV7-8 and TRBJ2-1; D is ambiguous. CDR1 and CDR2 (germline): SGHVS, FQNEAQ. The CDR3 has 16 amino acids. V dropped 5 bases and J dropped 0 bases, with 14 bases sitting between them.

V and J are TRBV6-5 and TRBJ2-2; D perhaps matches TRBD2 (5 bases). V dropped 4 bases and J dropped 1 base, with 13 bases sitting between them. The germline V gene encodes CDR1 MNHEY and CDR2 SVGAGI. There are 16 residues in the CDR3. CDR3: CASSFTSNQNTGELFF. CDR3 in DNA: TGTGCCAGCAGTTTTACTAGTAACCAGAACACCGGGGAGCTGTTTTTT.

The CDR3 sequence: CASSLEEYSPLHF. The CDR3 DNA sequence: TGTGCCAGCAGCTTAGAAGAGTATTCACCCCTCCACTTT. This chain connects TRBV11-2 to TRBJ1-6; D unclear. V was clipped by 0 bases and J by 8 bases, with 5 bases between them. The length of the CDR3 is 13 residues. CDR1 and CDR2 (germline): SGHAT, FQNNGV.

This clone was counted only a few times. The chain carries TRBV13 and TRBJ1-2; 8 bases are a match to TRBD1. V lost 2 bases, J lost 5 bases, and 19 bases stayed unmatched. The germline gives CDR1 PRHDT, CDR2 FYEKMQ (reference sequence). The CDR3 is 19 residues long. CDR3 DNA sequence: TGTGCCAGCAGCTTACCTTCCCAGGCGGACAGGGACACCCAATATGGCTACACCTTC. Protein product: CASSLPSQADRDTQYGYTF.

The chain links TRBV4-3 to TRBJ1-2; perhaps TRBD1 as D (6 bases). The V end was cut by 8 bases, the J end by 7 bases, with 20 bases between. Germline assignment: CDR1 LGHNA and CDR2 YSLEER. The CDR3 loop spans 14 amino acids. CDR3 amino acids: CASGEDSFGTGYTF. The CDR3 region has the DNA TGCGCCAGCGGAGAGGACAGCTTTGGGACTGGCTACACCTTC.

CDR3 nucleotide sequence: TGTGCCAGCAGCACCGGGACAGGGGTGTTTAATGAGCAGTTCTTC. It specifies CASSTGTGVFNEQFF. The rearrangement links TRBV6-6 to TRBJ2-1; TRBD1 matches at 10 bases. This CDR3 spans 15 amino acids. The junction had 9 bases not matched to a gene; V was cut back by 6 bases and J by 7 bases. Germline CDR1 is MNHNY and CDR2 is SVGAGI (reference sequence).

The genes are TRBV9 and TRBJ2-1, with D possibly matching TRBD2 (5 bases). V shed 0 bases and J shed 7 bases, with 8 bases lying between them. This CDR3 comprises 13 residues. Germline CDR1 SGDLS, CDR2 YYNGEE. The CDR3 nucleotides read TGTGCCAGCAGCGTAGCTACGGGGAATGAGCAGTTCTTC. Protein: CASSVATGNEQFF.

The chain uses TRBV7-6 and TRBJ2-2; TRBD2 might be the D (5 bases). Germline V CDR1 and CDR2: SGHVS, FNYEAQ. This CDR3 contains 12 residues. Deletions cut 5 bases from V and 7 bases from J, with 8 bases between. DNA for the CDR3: TGTGCCAGCAGCCGGGGTGGCGGGGAGCTGTTTTTT. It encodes CASSRGGGELFF. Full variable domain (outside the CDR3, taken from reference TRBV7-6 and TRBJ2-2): GAGVSQSPRYKVTKRGQDVALRCDPISGHVSLYWYRQALGQGPEFLTYFNYEAQQDKSGLPNDRFSAERPEGSISTLTIQRTEQRDSAMYRCASSRGGGELFFGEGSRLTVL.

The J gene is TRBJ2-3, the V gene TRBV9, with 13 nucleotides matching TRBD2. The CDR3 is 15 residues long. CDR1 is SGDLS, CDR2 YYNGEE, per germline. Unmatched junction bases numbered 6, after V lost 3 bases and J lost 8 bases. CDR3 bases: TGTGCCAGCAGCGAACCGACTAGCGGGGGGCGTACGCAGTATTTT. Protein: CASSEPTSGGRTQYF.